This T cell receptor (beta chain) came from a study of CD8+ T cells in alopecia areata. Comment on this clone: Its antigen is undetermined. The genes are named according to mouse. The DNA ends 4 residues before the CDR3 does, and the rest of the CDR3 is filled in from the germline J gene.

Notes on the study in general: Lesional scalp exceeded normal scalp in clonality, especially in alopecia totalis/universalis. Against the mouse data, patients shared TCRs less clearly, possibly for HLA reasons. Scalp repertoires also include resident alphabeta T cells from normal skin.

It was cDNA, reverse transcribed from extracted RNA, that served as the sequencing template. Some clones are missing from TCRdb's copy, which holds only in-frame ones; the method was immunoSEQ multiplex PCR. The repertoire consists of around 100,000 clones, none detected only once. Germline V gene sequence: CDR1 FNHDT, CDR2 SITEND (reference sequence). The CDR3 covers 14 residues. V lost 3 bases and J 0 bases, leaving 8 bases between the germline ends. This chain links TRBV19 with TRBJ2-5; perhaps TRBD1 as D (5 bases). The receptor was isolated from a C3H/HeJ mouse with alopecia areata. This strain's MHC haplotype is H2-k. Sequencing used lesional skin. The CDR3 reads CASSTQDNQDTQYF. The CDR3 bases that were read are TGTGCCAGCAGTACACAGGATAACCAAGAC. The complete variable domain, with remaining parts taken from reference TRBV19 and TRBJ2-5, reads GGIITQTPKFLIGQEGQKLTLKCQQNFNHDTMYWYRQDSGKGLRLIYYSITENDLQKGDLSEGYDASREKKSSFSLTVTSAQKNEMAVFLCASSTQDNQDTQYFGPGTRLLVL.